These 7 T cell receptor beta chains came from one sample sequenced in a study of glioma-infiltrating T cells. The iRepertoire nested amplicon-rescue multiplex PCR amplified TCR alpha and beta CDR3s from RNA. Each CDR3 protein is one row after TCRdb ran MiXCR on the multiplex PCR reads. The table has more than 300,000 distinct CDR3 sequences, roughly two fifths seen once. The sample taken for sequencing was glioma tissue, nonneoplastic brain tissue, or PBMCs (not recorded which). All receptors come from a human donor with low-grade glioma or glioblastoma, undergoing nonglioma brain surgery, or in good health (not recorded which).

This clonotype was counted a few times. This chain links TRBV4-3 with TRBJ2-3; no firm D call. Trimming took 2 bases from V and 5 from J, leaving 8 bases between them. Germline lookup yields CDR1 LGHNA and CDR2 YSLEER. CDR3 size: 13 residues. CDR3 in DNA: TGCGCCAGCAGCCAACTGGACGGAGATACGCAGTATTTT. The encoded protein is CASSQLDGDTQYF.

With regard to this clonotype: This may be a read error, as it is one base from a much larger clone. The chain is built from TRBV20-1 and TRBJ1-1; 7 bases are a match to TRBD1. Germline CDR1 and CDR2: DFQATT and SNEGSKA (reference sequence). The CDR3 spans 16 residues. The CDR3 DNA is TGCAGTGCTACCCCTCGGGACAGCTACATGAACACTAAAGCTTTCTTT. Translating gives CSATPRDSYMNTKAFF.

This chain's CDR3 is CASSPSRAAGAETQYF. For the CDR3, the DNA is TGTGCCAGCAGCCCCTCCCGGGCGGCAGGGGCAGAGACCCAGTACTTC. V and J are TRBV7-3 and TRBJ2-5, with D tentatively TRBD1 (6 bases). The germline V gene has CDR1 SGHTA and CDR2 FQGTGA. The CDR3 contains 16 residues. V dropped 5 bases and J dropped 4 bases, with 20 bases sitting between them.

This clonotype was seen only a few times. The chain couples TRBV25-1 to TRBJ1-6; D is undetermined. This CDR3 comprises 13 residues. V was shortened by 5 bases and J by 8 bases, with 10 bases between the two germline ends. Germline values: CDR1 MGHDK, CDR2 SYGVNS. CDR3 nucleotides: TGTGCCAGCAGTCGCGACATTGATTCACCCCTCCACTTT. This gives the protein CASSRDIDSPLHF.

J is TRBJ2-3 and V is TRBV7-6; tentatively, D is TRBD2 (5 bases). The germline CDR1 and CDR2 sequences are SGHVS and FNYEAQ. The CDR3 runs 16 residues. Trimming took off 0 bases at V and 2 bases at J, with 12 bases between the two ends. CDR3 sequence: CASSLAAGEPTDTQYF. The CDR3 DNA is TGTGCCAGCAGCTTAGCGGCCGGGGAACCCACAGATACGCAGTATTTT.

Points on this clonotype: A much larger clone sits a single nucleotide away, making a read error possible. The V gene is TRBV27, the J gene TRBJ2-1, with D unclear. Germline lookup yields CDR1 MNHEY and CDR2 SMNVEV (reference sequence). V lost 7 bases and J lost 4, with 17 bases in between. The CDR3 consists of 15 residues. CDR3 residues: CASIPTNQTYNEQFF. DNA for the CDR3: TGTGCCAGCATCCCGACAAATCAAACATACAATGAGCAGTTCTTC.

This clonotype occurred a few times. The chain links TRBV2 to TRBJ1-2, with D possibly being TRBD1 (6 bases). The CDR3 covers 12 residues. Germline values: CDR1 SNHLY, CDR2 FYNNEI. V was clipped by 7 bases and J by 13 bases, with 19 bases between them. The DNA of the CDR3 is TGTGCCAGCACCCCCGAAGGACAGCGCACCACCTTC. This codes for CASTPEGQRTTF.